The sequence of this TCR beta chain was determined in a study of immune characterization of retroperitoneal liposarcoma. This clonotype turned up a few times. TCRdb passed the PCR reads through MiXCR, listing each CDR3 protein once. In the table there are more than 6,500 distinct CDR3 sequences, around 42% of which are singletons. V lost 8 bases to trimming and J lost 6 bases; unmatched junction nucleotides: 7. Germline V gives CDR1 MNHEY, CDR2 SMNVEV (reference sequence). The CDR3 loop spans 14 amino acids. The genes are TRBV27 and TRBJ2-1; 10 bases match TRBD2. Material for sequencing was tumor tissue. The receptor was isolated from a male donor with retroperitoneal liposarcoma. The CDR3 loop is CASGLAGEGNEQFF. The CDR3 DNA follows: TGTGCCAGCGGGCTAGCGGGAGAGGGCAATGAGCAGTTCTTC.